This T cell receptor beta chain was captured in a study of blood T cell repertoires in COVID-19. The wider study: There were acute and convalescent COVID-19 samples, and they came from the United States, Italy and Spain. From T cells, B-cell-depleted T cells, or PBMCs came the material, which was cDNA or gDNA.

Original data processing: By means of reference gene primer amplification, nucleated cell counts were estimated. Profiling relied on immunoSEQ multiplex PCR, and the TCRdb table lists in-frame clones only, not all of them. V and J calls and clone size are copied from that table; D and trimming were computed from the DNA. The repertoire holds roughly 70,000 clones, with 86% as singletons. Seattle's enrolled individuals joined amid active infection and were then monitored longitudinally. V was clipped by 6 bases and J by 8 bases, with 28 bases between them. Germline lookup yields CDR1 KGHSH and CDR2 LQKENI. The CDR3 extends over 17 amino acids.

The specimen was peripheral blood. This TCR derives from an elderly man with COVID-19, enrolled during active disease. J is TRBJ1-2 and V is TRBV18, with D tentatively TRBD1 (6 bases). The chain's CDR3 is CASSNQGLVNRDHGYTF. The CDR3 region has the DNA TGTGCCAGCTCCAATCAAGGATTAGTAAACAGGGATCACGGCTACACCTTC.